Below are 12 T cell receptor beta chains sequenced from a single sample in a study of blood T cell repertoires in COVID-19. Some clones are missing from TCRdb's copy, which holds only in-frame ones; the method was immunoSEQ multiplex PCR. The data show fewer than 300,000 clones, 75% to 90% seen once. Sequenced sample: peripheral blood. The receptors here all came from a human donor in a cohort sampled during active COVID-19.

This chain uses TRBV19 with TRBJ1-5; 8 nucleotides line up with TRBD1. The CDR3 sequence is 14 residues long. Germline-derived CDR1 and CDR2 are LNHDA and SQIVND (reference sequence). Unmatched junction bases numbered 8, after V lost 7 bases and J lost 6 bases. The CDR3 coding sequence is TGTGCCAGTAAGGCGGACAGGGTCAGTCAGCCCCAGCATTTT. This gives the protein CASKADRVSQPQHF.

This chain uses TRBV12-3 or TRBV12-4 with TRBJ2-7; tentatively, D is TRBD2 (5 bases). This CDR3 spans 13 amino acids. V lost 5 bases, J lost 0 bases, and 8 bases lay in between. The CDR3 DNA reads as TGTGCCAGCAGTCCAGACTACTCCTACGAGCAGTACTTC. Translation: CASSPDYSYEQYF.

The J gene is TRBJ1-5, the V gene TRBV7-8; weak D call: TRBD1 (6 bases). The V and J ends lost 1 base and 3 bases respectively, with 13 bases between them. This CDR3 spans 16 amino acids. Germline V gives CDR1 SGHVS, CDR2 FQNEAQ. CDR3 region: CASSLGVTGYNQPQHF. CDR3 coding DNA: TGTGCCAGCAGCTTAGGGGTGACAGGCTACAATCAGCCCCAGCATTTT.

The chain has TRBV5-1 and TRBJ2-1; 7 bases match TRBD2. CDR3 length equals 14 residues. The J segment lost 6 bases and the V segment lost 4 bases, leaving 7 bases of the junction unmatched. Germline values: CDR1 SGHRS, CDR2 YFSETQ. The CDR3 here is CASSRGGSGNEQFF. The CDR3 DNA is TGCGCCAGCAGCCGGGGCGGGAGTGGCAATGAGCAGTTCTTC.

The chain uses TRBV19 and TRBJ2-3; TRBD2 aligns across 9 bases. Trimming took 11 bases from V and 5 from J; bases not matched to a gene: 8. The length of the CDR3 is 13 residues. CDR1 LNHDA and CDR2 SQIVND come from the germline V gene (reference sequence). The CDR3 here is CAAGLAGIDTQYF. The CDR3 nucleotides are TGTGCCGCGGGGCTAGCGGGGATAGATACGCAGTATTTT.

The V call is TRBV5-4, the J call TRBJ1-5; 7 nucleotides agree with TRBD1. CDR1 and CDR2 (germline): SGHNT, YYREEE (reference sequence). The CDR3 extends over 20 amino acids. J lost 0 bases, V lost 3 bases, and 18 bases had no gene match. The CDR3 DNA reads TGTGCCAGCAGCTACAAAGAGACCGGGACAGCAGCTTTTAGCAATCAGCCCCAGCATTTT. It is translated as CASSYKETGTAAFSNQPQHF.

This chain connects TRBV24-1 to TRBJ2-1; 8 bases are a match to TRBD2. CDR1 and CDR2 (germline): KGHDR, SFDVKD. V shed 4 bases, J shed 6 bases, and the junction held 7 bases outside the gene matches. The length of the CDR3 is 15 residues. In DNA, the CDR3 is TGTGCCACCAGTGACACCGGGACTAGGGGCAATGAGCAGTTCTTC. Its protein is CATSDTGTRGNEQFF.

The chain uses TRBV11-2 and TRBJ1-3; tentative D call: TRBD1 (6 bases). The V end lost 2 bases, the J end lost 3 bases, and 14 bases lay between the germline ends. Germline V gene lookup returns CDR1 SGHAT and CDR2 FQNNGV. The CDR3 covers 16 residues. CDR3 protein: CASSLKNLRGGNTIYF. The CDR3 nucleotides are TGTGCCAGCAGCTTAAAAAATCTCAGGGGTGGAAACACCATATATTTT.

V gene TRBV27 combines with J gene TRBJ2-4, with D unresolved. Per the germline V gene, CDR1 is MNHEY and CDR2 is SMNVEV (reference sequence). Trimming took 4 bases from V and 0 from J, leaving 10 bases between them. The CDR3 runs 15 residues. The CDR3, as DNA: TGTGCCAGCAGTTCCCGTAATCTAGCCAAAAACATTCAGTACTTC. Its translation: CASSSRNLAKNIQYF.

The chain employs TRBV7-9 and TRBJ1-2, with a tentative D call TRBD1 (5 bases). The CDR3 has 16 residues. CDR1 is SEHNR, CDR2 FQNEAQ, per germline (reference sequence). Deletions cut 4 bases from V and 6 bases from J, with 21 bases between. The CDR3 coding sequence is TGTGCCAGCAGCTCCTGGCCGGGCAGGGAGGGGAATGGCTACACCTTC. This codes for CASSSWPGREGNGYTF.

The chain has TRBV12-3 or TRBV12-4 and TRBJ1-2; D possibly corresponds to TRBD1 (6 bases). This CDR3 is built from 12 residues. V was trimmed by 7 bases and J by 7 bases, leaving 13 bases between them. CDR3 amino acids: CASMKGGLGYTF. DNA for the CDR3: TGTGCCAGCATGAAAGGGGGTCTTGGCTACACCTTC.

The CDR3 reads CAISTGEETQYF. CDR3 DNA: TGTGCCATATCGACAGGGGAAGAGACCCAGTACTTC. This chain links TRBV10-3 with TRBJ2-5; TRBD1 matches at 8 bases. Trimming cost V 9 bases and J 3 bases; bases outside gene matches: 3. Germline V CDR1 and CDR2: ENHRY, SYGVKD. The CDR3 totals 12 residues.